The clone carrying this TCR beta chain showed up just a few times. Other DNA sequences of this sample code for an identical CDR3. This sample was taken from a study of blood T cell repertoires in COVID-19. Background on the study: The United States, Italy and Spain were the sources of the acute and convalescent COVID-19 samples.

V shed 8 bases and J 5 bases; nucleotides not matched to a gene: 6. The CDR3 is made up of 14 amino acids. CDR1 is LNHDA and CDR2 is SQIVND in the germline V gene (reference sequence). Under the authors' procedure: How many nucleated cells were present was estimated from reference gene primer amplification. Only in-frame clones appear in the TCRdb table, and some are missing; sequencing was by immunoSEQ multiplex PCR. The V and J calls and clone size were taken over from that table, and D and trimming were inferred from the DNA. The sample records 350,000 to 400,000 clones, more than 85% being singletons.

The clonotype was recovered from a woman in her twenties or thirties who had recovered from COVID-19. Sequenced: PBMCs or T cells enriched from blood (not recorded which). The V gene is TRBV19, the J gene TRBJ2-5; 12 bases align to TRBD1. The CDR3 spells CASRDRGRGETQYF. CDR3 coding DNA: TGTGCCAGTCGGGACAGGGGGCGCGGGGAGACCCAGTACTTC.